This T cell receptor (beta chain) was recorded in a study of OX40 agonist ivuxolimab in advanced cancers. Whole-study context: At 82.7% male, the cohort had a mean age of approximately 60 years, ranging from roughly 20 to 90.

The CDR3 runs 11 residues. With 5 bases removed from V and 5 bases from J, the gap between germline ends came to 9 bases. The germline V gene encodes CDR1 DFQATT and CDR2 SNEGSKA (reference sequence). The assay was immunoSEQ multiplex PCR, and TCRdb's table has in-frame clones only and misses some. The sample shows about 69,000 clones, 90% to 95% of them seen only once. This sequence originates from an adult with an advanced solid tumor such as melanoma, head and neck, liver or kidney cancer. This material consisted of CD4+ or CD8+ T cells sorted from blood, taken in a trial of the OX40 agonist ivuxolimab. This chain connects TRBV20-1 to TRBJ2-5; tentative D call: TRBD1 (5 bases). CDR3 nucleotides: TGCAGTGCTGGGGCTACGGAGACCCAGTACTTC. This encodes CSAGATETQYF.